What follows describes a single T cell receptor beta chain. No antigen is known for it. Time point given: pre-treatment baseline. A fixed DNA input of about 320 ng was used per bulk PBMC sample. Only in-frame clones appear in the TCRdb table, and some are missing; sequencing was by immunoSEQ multiplex PCR. The table includes approximately 11,000 clones, over 80% detected once. Trimming shortened V by 3 bases and J by 6 bases, and 14 bases separated the two germline ends. Germline loops: CDR1 ENHRY, CDR2 SYGVKD. The CDR3 loop spans 14 amino acids. This specimen belongs to a study of blood T cell dynamics during melanoma immunotherapy. Across the study: Metastatic melanoma patients received first-line pembrolizumab or nivolumab plus ipilimumab.

The study, taken as a whole, reports: Whether repertoire-driving clones were melanoma-specific could not be determined. Disease-control patients' PBMC repertoires became either more clonal or more diverse at W3.

Source: blood, taken from a patient treated with checkpoint blockade. The source is a human donor with melanoma. The chain is built from TRBV10-3 and TRBJ1-2; TRBD1 might be the D (5 bases). CDR3 in amino acids: CAISDEGRLNGYTF. The CDR3 DNA reads TGTGCCATCAGTGATGAGGGGCGGCTGAATGGCTACACCTTC.